This entry lists 2 T cell receptor beta chains sequenced from one sample in a study of cytomegalovirus exposure and HLA in healthy donors. PCR employed 60 Vbeta and 13 Jbeta primers. The data were produced by immunoSEQ multiplex PCR, yet TCRdb's version contains in-frame clones alone and is incomplete. The sample records 240,000 or so clones, about 81% being singletons. What was sequenced was PBMCs. The receptors were sampled from a woman aged 55-69 years in good health and CMV-seropositive.

The chain recombines TRBV2 with TRBJ2-1, with D maybe TRBD2 (6 bases). The CDR3 runs to 14 residues. Germline V gene lookup returns CDR1 SNHLY and CDR2 FYNNEI. Trimming removed 2 bases at V and 5 bases at J, with 10 bases between. The CDR3 is CASSERDSDNEQFF. The CDR3 nucleotides read TGTGCCAGCAGTGAACGGGACTCAGACAATGAGCAGTTCTTC.

J is TRBJ2-6 and V is TRBV23-1; no reliable D call. TRBV23-1 is known as an ORF, though its function is uncertain. V was cut by 2 bases and J by 4 bases, with 6 bases left in between. The CDR3 runs to 14 residues. CDR3 nucleotides: TGCGCCAGCAGTCAAGTTCGGGGGGCCAACGTCCTGACTTTC. Its translation: CASSQVRGANVLTF.